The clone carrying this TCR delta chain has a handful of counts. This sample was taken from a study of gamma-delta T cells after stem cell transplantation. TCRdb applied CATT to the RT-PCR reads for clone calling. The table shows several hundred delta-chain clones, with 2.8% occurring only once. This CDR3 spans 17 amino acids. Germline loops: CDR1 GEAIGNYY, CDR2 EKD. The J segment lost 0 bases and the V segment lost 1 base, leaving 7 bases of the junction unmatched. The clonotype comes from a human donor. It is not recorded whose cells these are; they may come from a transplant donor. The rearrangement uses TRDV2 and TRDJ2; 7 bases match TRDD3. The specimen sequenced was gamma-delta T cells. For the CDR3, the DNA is TGTGCCTGTGACACGGTACTGGGGACGTCTTTGACAGCACAACTCTTCTTT. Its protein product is CACDTVLGTSLTAQLFF.